The T cell receptor (beta chain) under discussion was sequenced for a study of T-cell memory formation after mild COVID-19. Study context: Largely, the TCR clusters proved donor specific.

TCRdb passed the 5' RACE reads through MiXCR, listing each CDR3 protein once. This table holds about 320,000 distinct CDR3 sequences, 13% to 15% found once. This clonotype was seen a few times. Deletions cut 5 bases from V and 1 base from J, with 14 bases between. The CDR3 totals 15 residues. The specimen sequenced was PBMCs or a T cell subset sorted from them (not recorded which). The TCR sequence derives from a man in his late teens or twenties who had mild COVID-19 (a few samples of this study predate the infection). Cell type and time point are not known. The genes are TRBV12-3 or TRBV12-4 and TRBJ1-2; possibly TRBD1 for D (5 bases). DNA for the CDR3: TGTGCCAGCAGTCCGACAGCGCTGATTAACTATGGCTACACCTTC. Translation: CASSPTALINYGYTF.